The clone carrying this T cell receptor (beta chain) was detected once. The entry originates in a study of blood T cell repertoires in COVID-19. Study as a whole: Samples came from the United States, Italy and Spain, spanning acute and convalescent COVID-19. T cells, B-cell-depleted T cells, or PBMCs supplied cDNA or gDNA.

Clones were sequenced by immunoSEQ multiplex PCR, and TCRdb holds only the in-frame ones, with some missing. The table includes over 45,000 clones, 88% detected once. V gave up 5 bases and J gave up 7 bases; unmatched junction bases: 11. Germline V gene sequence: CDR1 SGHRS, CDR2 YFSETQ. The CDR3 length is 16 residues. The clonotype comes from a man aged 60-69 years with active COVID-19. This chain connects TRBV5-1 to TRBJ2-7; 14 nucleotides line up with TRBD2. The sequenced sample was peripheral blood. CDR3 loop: CASRGSGTSGSWEQYF. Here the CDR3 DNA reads TGCGCCAGCAGGGGGTCCGGGACTAGCGGGAGTTGGGAGCAGTACTTC.